Listed below are T cell receptor beta chains from one sample, sequenced in a study of post-analysis software for immune sequencing data. TCRdb independently ran MiXCR on the PCR reads; one entry per CDR3 protein. The data contain about 620,000 distinct CDR3 sequences, 44% of them singletons. The specimen sequenced was blood. Source of these receptors: a girl aged 10-17 years with multiple sclerosis. The conserved cysteine and the conserved F or W are not part of the CDR3 here.

J	length	V	CDR3
TRBJ2-3	11	TRBV6-6	ASSYRETDTQY
TRBJ2-6	15	TRBV7-2	ASSLLAGVSGANVLT
TRBJ2-3	12	TRBV7-6	ASSWKGVTDTQY
TRBJ2-1	11	TRBV6-6	ASSSRTFDEQF
TRBJ2-3	15	TRBV12-3/TRBV12-4	ASSLRGSAQGSDTQY
TRBJ2-1	13	TRBV27	VPSRGREGLNEQF
TRBJ2-1	10	TRBV24-1	ATSDRGNEQF
NA	13	TRBV4-2	ASSQAGTQGETQY
TRBJ1-2	11	TRBV12-3/TRBV12-4	ASSLEEGEGYT
TRBJ2-7	15	TRBV7-6	ASSSYLTGTGLAEQY
TRBJ1-1	13	TRBV3-1	ASSQDGGLRTEAF
TRBJ2-1	14	TRBV3-1	ASSQVAPGQGDEQF
TRBJ1-2	13	TRBV4-2	ASSQDTTGGEGYT
TRBJ1-1	11	TRBV12-3/TRBV12-4	ASSLMGSTEAF
NA	12	TRBV7-2	ASSFSDGTRTQY
TRBJ2-1	14	TRBV4-1	ASSRQRQGGYNEQF
TRBJ2-7	17	TRBV12-3/TRBV12-4	ASSPPREREIGGHYEQY
TRBJ2-3	13	TRBV5-1	ASSLEGRGTDTQY
TRBJ2-3	13	TRBV12-3/TRBV12-4	ASRGTGGATDTQY
TRBJ2-2	16	TRBV4-1	ASSQAWTSGSSAGELF
TRBJ2-4	14	TRBV7-9	ASSIRRAGSKNIQY
TRBJ2-1	13	TRBV6-5	ASRQTYSSYNEQF
TRBJ2-1	15	TRBV7-9	ASSPKAGGLTYNEQF
TRBJ2-1	14	TRBV5-5	ASSLAVTGVDNEQF
TRBJ2-1	13	TRBV27	ASSLEFGDYNEQF
TRBJ2-4	11	TRBV28	ASRWTGGNIQY
TRBJ2-3	12	TRBV7-2	ASSSRDRGDTQY
TRBJ2-1	18	TRBV7-2	ASSSRVGAESILGYNEQF
TRBJ2-3	14	TRBV20-1	SARDSLAGGGDTQY
TRBJ2-5	13	TRBV29-1	SAVSLRESQETQY